This T cell receptor beta chain was obtained from a study of shared clonotypes between healthy human individuals. Study-level findings and limits: Generally, estimated richness proved larger in naive subsets than it did in memory subsets. Among several donors, approximately 5.4% of naive CD4 clonotypes were found in common. Non-shared clonotypes were found to have lower generation probabilities than the clonotypes that were shared by all four of the sorted-subset donors.

CDR3 length: 15 residues. CDR1 is MNHEY and CDR2 is SVGAGI in the germline V gene. The ends lost 6 bases at V and 8 bases at J; junction bases unmatched: 12. Profiling relied on immunoSEQ multiplex PCR, and the TCRdb table lists in-frame clones only, not all of them. This table holds roughly 2.5 million clones, over 85% found once. As regards this clone: Its specificity is unknown.

This chain uses TRBV6-5 with TRBJ2-7; 11 bases map to TRBD1. This TCR was recovered from a man between 18 and 29 years old in good health. Material for sequencing was naive CD4+ T cells sorted from blood. The subset was: CD45RA+ positively selected. The CDR3 DNA sequence: TGTGCCAGCAGCCGAACCCTCGGGACAGGGGGACAGCAGTACTTC. It encodes CASSRTLGTGGQQYF.